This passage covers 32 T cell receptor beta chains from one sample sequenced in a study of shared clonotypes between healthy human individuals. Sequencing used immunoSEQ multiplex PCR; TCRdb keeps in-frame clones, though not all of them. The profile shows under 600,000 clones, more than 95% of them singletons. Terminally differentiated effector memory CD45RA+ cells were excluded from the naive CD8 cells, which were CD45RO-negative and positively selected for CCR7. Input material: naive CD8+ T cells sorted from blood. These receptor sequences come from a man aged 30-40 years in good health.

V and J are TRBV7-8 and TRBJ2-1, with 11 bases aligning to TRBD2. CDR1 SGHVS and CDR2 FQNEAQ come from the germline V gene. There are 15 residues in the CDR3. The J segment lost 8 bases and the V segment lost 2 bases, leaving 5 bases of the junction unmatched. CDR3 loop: CASSLSAGLADEQFF. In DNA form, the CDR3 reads TGTGCCAGCAGCTTATCGGCGGGACTAGCGGATGAGCAGTTCTTC.

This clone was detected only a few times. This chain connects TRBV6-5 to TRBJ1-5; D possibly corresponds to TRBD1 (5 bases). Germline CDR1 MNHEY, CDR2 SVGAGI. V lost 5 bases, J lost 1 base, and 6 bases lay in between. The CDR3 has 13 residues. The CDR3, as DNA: TGTGCCAGCAGTGGGGACAGCAATCAGCCCCAGCATTTT. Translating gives CASSGDSNQPQHF.

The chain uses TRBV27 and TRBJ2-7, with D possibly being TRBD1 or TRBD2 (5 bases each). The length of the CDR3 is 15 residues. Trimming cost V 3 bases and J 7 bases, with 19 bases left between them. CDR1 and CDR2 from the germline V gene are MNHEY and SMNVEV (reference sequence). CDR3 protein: CASSLWDRGTEEQYF. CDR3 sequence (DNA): TGTGCCAGCAGTTTGTGGGACCGGGGAACCGAAGAGCAGTACTTC.

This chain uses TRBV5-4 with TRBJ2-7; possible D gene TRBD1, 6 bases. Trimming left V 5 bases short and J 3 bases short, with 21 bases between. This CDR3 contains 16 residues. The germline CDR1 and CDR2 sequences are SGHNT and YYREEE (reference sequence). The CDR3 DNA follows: TGTGCCAGCAGGCCAAAGACGACAGGCACCGACTACGAGCAGTACTTC. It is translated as CASRPKTTGTDYEQYF.

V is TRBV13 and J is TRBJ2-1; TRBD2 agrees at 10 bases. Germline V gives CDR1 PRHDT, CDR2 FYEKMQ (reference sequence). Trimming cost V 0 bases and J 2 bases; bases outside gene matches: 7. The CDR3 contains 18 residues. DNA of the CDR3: TGTGCCAGCAGCTTAGGCGCAAGCGGGAGGGCCACCTACAATGAGCAGTTCTTC. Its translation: CASSLGASGRATYNEQFF. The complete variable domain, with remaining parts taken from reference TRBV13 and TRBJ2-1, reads AAGVIQSPRHLIKEKRETATLKCYPIPRHDTVYWYQQGPGQDPQFLISFYEKMQSDKGSIPDRFSAQQFSDYHSELNMSSLELGDSALYFCASSLGASGRATYNEQFFGPGTRLTVL.

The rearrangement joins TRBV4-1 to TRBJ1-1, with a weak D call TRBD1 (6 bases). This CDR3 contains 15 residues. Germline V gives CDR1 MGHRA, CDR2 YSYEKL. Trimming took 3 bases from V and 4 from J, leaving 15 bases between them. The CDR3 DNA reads TGCGCCAGCAGCCATCAAGGGGGGGGCTTCACTGAAGCTTTCTTT. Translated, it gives CASSHQGGGFTEAFF.

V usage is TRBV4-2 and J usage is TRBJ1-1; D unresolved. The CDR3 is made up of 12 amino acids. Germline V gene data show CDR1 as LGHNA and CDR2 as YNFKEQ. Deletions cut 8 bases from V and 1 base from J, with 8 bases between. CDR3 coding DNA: TGTGCCAGCCGGGGAGGGAACACTGAAGCTTTCTTT. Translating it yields CASRGGNTEAFF.

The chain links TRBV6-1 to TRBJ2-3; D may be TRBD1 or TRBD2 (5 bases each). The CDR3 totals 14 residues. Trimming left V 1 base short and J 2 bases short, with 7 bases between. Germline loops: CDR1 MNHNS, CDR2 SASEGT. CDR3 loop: CASSEGGSTDTQYF. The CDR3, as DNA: TGTGCCAGCAGTGAAGGGGGGTCCACAGATACGCAGTATTTT.

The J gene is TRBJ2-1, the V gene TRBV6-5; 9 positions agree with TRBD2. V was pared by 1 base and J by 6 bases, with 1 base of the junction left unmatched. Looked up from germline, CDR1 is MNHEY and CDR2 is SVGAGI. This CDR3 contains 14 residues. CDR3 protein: CASSYFSGSNEQFF. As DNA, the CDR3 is TGTGCCAGCAGTTACTTTAGCGGGAGCAATGAGCAGTTCTTC.

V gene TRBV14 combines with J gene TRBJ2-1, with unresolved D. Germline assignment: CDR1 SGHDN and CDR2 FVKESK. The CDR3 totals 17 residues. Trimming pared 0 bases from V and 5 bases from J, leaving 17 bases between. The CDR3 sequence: CASSQDSGPLVHNEQFF. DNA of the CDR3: TGTGCCAGCAGCCAAGATTCCGGACCCTTAGTCCACAATGAGCAGTTCTTC.

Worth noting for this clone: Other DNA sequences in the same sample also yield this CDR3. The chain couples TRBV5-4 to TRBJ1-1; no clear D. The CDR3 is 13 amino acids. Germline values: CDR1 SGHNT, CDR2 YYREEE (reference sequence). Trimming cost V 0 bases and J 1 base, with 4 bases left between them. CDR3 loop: CASSLGENTEAFF. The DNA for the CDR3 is TGTGCCAGCAGCTTGGGAGAGAACACTGAAGCTTTCTTT.

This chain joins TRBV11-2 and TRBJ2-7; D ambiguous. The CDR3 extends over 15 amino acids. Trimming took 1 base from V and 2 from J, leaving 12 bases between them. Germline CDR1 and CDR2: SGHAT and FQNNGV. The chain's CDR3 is CASSLGVGKAYEQYF. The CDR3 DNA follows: TGTGCCAGCAGCTTAGGGGTTGGAAAAGCCTACGAGCAGTACTTC.

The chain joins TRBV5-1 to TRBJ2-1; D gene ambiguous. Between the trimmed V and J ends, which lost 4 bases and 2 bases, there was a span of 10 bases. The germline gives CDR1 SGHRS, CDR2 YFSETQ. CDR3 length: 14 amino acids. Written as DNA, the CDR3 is TGCGCCAGCAGCCTCGAGTCCCCCTACAATGAGCAGTTCTTC. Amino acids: CASSLESPYNEQFF.

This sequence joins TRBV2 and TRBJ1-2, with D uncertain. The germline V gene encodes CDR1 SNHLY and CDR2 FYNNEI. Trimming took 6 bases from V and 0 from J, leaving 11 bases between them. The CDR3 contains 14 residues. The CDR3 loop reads CASSLSTANYGYTF. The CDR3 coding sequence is TGTGCCAGCAGCTTGAGCACAGCTAACTATGGCTACACCTTC.

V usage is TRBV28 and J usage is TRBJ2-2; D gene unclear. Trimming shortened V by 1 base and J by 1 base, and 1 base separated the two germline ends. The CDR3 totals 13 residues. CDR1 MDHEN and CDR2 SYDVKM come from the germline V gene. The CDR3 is CASSLLNTGELFF. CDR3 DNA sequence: TGTGCCAGCAGTTTATTGAACACCGGGGAGCTGTTTTTT.

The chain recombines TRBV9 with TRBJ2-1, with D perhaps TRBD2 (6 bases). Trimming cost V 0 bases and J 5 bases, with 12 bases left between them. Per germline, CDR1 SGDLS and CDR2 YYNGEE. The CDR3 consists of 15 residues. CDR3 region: CASSVAGGNNNEQFF. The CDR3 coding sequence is TGTGCCAGCAGCGTAGCTGGCGGGAATAACAATGAGCAGTTCTTC.

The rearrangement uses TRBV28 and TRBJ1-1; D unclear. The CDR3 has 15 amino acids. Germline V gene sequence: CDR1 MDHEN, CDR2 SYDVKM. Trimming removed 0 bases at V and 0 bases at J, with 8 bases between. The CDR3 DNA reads TGTGCCAGCAGTTTATGGGAGGGAATGAACACTGAAGCTTTCTTT. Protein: CASSLWEGMNTEAFF.

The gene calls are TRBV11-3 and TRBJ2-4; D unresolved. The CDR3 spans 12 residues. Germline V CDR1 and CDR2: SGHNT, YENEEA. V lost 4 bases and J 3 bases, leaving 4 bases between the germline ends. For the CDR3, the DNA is TGTGCCAGCAGCTCAAGCAAAAACATTCAGTACTTC. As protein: CASSSSKNIQYF.

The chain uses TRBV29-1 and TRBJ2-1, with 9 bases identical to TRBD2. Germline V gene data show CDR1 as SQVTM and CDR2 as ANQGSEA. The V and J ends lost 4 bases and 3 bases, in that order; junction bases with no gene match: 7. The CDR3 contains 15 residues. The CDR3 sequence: CSVGGTSHNYNEQFF. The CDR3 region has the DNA TGCAGCGTTGGGGGGACTAGCCACAACTACAATGAGCAGTTCTTC.

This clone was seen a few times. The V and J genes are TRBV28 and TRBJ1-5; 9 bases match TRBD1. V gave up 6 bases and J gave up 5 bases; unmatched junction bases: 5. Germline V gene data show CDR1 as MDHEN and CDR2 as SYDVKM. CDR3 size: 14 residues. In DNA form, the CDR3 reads TGTGCCAGCAGCCCTTGGACAGGGGATCAGCCCCAGCATTTT. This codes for CASSPWTGDQPQHF.

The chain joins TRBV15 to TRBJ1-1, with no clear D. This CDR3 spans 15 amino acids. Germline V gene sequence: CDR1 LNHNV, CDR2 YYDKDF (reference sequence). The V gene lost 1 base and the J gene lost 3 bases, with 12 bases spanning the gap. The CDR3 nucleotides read TGTGCCACCAGCAGAGGGGCGGGCCTTGACACTGAAGCTTTCTTT. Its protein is CATSRGAGLDTEAFF.

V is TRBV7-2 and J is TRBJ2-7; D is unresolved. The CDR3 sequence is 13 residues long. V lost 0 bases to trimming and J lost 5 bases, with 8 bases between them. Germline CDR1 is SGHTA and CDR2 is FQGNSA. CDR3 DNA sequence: TGTGCCAGCAGCTTAGCGGGCTTGGACGAGCAGTACTTC. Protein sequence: CASSLAGLDEQYF.

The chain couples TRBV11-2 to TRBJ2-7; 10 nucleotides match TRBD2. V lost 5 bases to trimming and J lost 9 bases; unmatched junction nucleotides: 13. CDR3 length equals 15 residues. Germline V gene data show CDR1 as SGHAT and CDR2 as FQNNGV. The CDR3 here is CASSPAGLAGVGQYF. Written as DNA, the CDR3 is TGTGCCAGCAGCCCCGCGGGGCTAGCGGGAGTCGGGCAGTACTTC.

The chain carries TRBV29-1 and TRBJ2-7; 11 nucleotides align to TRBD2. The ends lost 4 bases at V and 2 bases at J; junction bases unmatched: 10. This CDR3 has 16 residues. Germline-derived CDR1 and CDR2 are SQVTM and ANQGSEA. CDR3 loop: CSVVQTGLADPYEQYF. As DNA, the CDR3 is TGCAGCGTTGTCCAAACGGGACTAGCGGACCCCTACGAGCAGTACTTC.

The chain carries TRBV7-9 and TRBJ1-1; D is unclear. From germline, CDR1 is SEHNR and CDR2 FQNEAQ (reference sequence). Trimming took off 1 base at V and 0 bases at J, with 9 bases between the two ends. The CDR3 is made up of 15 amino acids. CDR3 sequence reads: CASSLEEGLNTEAFF. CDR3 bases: TGTGCCAGCAGCTTAGAGGAAGGGCTGAACACTGAAGCTTTCTTT.

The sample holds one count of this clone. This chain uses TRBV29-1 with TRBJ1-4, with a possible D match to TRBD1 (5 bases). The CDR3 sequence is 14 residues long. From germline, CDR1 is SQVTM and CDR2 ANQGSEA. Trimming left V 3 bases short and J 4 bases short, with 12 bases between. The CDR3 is CSVDGGLSNEKLFF. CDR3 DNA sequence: TGCAGCGTTGATGGGGGACTGAGTAATGAAAAACTGTTTTTT.

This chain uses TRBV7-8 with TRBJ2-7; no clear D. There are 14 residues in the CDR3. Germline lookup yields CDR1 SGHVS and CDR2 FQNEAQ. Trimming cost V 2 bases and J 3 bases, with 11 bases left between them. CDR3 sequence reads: CASSLRALFYEQYF. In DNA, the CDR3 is TGTGCCAGCAGCTTAAGGGCCCTGTTCTACGAGCAGTACTTC. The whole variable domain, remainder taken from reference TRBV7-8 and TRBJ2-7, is GAGVSQSPRYKVAKRGQDVALRCDPISGHVSLFWYQQALGQGPEFLTYFQNEAQLDKSGLPSDRFFAERPEGSVSTLKIQRTQQEDSAVYLCASSLRALFYEQYFGPGTRLTVT.

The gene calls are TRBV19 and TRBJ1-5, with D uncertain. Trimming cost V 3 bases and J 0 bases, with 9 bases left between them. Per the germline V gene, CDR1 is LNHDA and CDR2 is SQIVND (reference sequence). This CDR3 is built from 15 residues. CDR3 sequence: CASSMFAYSNQPQHF. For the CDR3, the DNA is TGTGCCAGTAGTATGTTCGCCTATAGCAATCAGCCCCAGCATTTT. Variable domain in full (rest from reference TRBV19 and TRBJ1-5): DGGITQSPKYLFRKEGQNVTLSCEQNLNHDAMYWYRQDPGQGLRLIYYSQIVNDFQKGDIAEGYSVSREKKESFPLTVTSAQKNPTAFYLCASSMFAYSNQPQHFGDGTRLSIL.

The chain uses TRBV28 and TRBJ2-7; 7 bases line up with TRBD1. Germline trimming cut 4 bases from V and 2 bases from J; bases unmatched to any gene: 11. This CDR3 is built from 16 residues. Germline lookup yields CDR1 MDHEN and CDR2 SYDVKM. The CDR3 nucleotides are TGTGCCAGCAGTTCCAACAGGGGATGGGATACCTACGAGCAGTACTTC. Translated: CASSSNRGWDTYEQYF.

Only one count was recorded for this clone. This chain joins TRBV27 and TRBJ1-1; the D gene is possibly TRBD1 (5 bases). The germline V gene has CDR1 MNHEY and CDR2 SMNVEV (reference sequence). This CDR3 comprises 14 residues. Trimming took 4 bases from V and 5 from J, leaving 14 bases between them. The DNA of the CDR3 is TGTGCCAGCAGTTGGGGCAGCCCGAGGACTGAAGCTTTCTTT. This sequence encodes CASSWGSPRTEAFF.

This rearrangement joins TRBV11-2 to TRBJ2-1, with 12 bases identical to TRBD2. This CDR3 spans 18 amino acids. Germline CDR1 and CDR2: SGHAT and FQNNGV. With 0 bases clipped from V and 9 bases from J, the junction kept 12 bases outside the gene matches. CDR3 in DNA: TGTGCCAGCAGCTTAGAAGGGCTAGCGGGAGGGCCGATCGGTGAGCAGTTCTTC. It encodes CASSLEGLAGGPIGEQFF.

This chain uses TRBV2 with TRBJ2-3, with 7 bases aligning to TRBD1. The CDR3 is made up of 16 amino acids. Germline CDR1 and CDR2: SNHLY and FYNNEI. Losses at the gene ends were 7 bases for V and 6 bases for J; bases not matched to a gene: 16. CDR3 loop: CASIRYRGPGPDTQYF. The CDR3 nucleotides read TGTGCCAGCATCCGCTACAGGGGCCCCGGCCCCGATACGCAGTATTTT.